This TCR beta chain was found in a study of radiotherapy plus CTLA-4 blockade in lung cancer. Libraries were prepared by immunoSEQ multiplex PCR; TCRdb keeps only in-frame clonotypes and omits some of them. The sample has roughly 76,000 clones; 70% to 80% are singletons. Comments on this clone: The antigen remains undetermined.

It was focal radiation plus CTLA-4 blockade with ipilimumab that patients with chemo-refractory metastatic non-small-cell lung cancer received. General observations from the study: The study found tumor-derived TCR clones expanded in blood after radiotherapy plus ipilimumab. Early blood T cell clone dynamics reportedly forecast response best, with interferon-beta.

Trimming removed 10 bases at V and 6 bases at J, with 17 bases between. The germline V gene encodes CDR1 LNHDA and CDR2 SQIVND (reference sequence). CDR3 length: 13 residues. This sample comprised peripheral blood, obtained from a patient treated with radiotherapy plus ipilimumab. The chain carries TRBV19 and TRBJ2-3, with D perhaps matching TRBD1 (6 bases). The origin of this receptor is a human donor with non-small cell lung cancer whose response to radiotherapy plus ipilimumab could not be evaluated. This chain's CDR3 is CATTGYQRDTQYF. The CDR3 DNA sequence: TGTGCCACCACAGGGTACCAAAGGGATACGCAGTATTTT.